This T cell receptor (beta chain) was recorded in a study of blood T cells in healthy people across ages. Whole-study findings and limits: The study regarded diversity estimates from one million T cells as underestimates. Per-million-T-cell TCR beta diversity fell roughly linearly with age.

Primed by a sample-barcoded 5' primer and a J-beta primer mix, a second PCR proceeded for roughly 6 to 12 cycles. TCRdb redid the calling of the 5' RACE reads with MiXCR, one entry per CDR3 protein. The sample shows approximately 800,000 distinct CDR3 sequences, roughly 60% of them seen only once. As to this clonotype: Its antigen is as yet unknown.

Germline values: CDR1 DFQATT, CDR2 SNEGSKA (reference sequence). This CDR3 comprises 14 residues. The study drew donors from healthy Caucasian individuals in Russia aged about 6 to 90. This chain uses TRBV20-1 with TRBJ2-4; 10 positions agree with TRBD1. The DNA end is more similar to TRBJ2-5, so the J call may be wrong. The source of this sequence is a man aged 30 to 45 in good health. Sequencing was performed on blood. The CDR3 spells CSAERGQGEETQYF. As DNA, the CDR3 is TGCAGTGCTGAGCGTGGACAGGGGGAAGAGACCCAGTACTTC.